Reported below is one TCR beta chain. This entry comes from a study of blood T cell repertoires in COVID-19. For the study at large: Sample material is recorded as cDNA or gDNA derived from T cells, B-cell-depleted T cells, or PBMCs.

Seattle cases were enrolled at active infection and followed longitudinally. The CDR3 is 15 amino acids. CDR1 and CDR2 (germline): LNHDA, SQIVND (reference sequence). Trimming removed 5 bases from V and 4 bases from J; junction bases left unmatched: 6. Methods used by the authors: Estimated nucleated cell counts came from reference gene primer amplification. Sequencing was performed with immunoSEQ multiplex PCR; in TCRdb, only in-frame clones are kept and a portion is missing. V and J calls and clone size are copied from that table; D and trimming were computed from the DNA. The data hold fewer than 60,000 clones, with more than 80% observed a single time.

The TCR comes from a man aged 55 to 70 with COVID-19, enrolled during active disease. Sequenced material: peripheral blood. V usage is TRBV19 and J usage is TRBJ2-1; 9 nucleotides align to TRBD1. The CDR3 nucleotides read TGTGCCAGTAGTGACAGGGGGAGACAGTACAATGAGCAGTTCTTC. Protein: CASSDRGRQYNEQFF.